This T cell receptor beta chain was captured in a study of neurological immune-mediated disorders (dated by TCRdb to between 2018 and 2020). As for the study more broadly: Using UMI-based sequencing, the study compared peripheral blood TCR-beta repertoires from patients with HTLV-I-associated myelopathy (HAM/TSP), patients with multiple sclerosis, and healthy controls. Alongside PBMC samples, the set of some 100 TCR-beta libraries contained longitudinal samples, technical triplicates, and paired CD4+ and CD8+ T-cell subsets that had been sorted. Technical triplicate libraries were sequenced to precisely calculate how much the frequency of each individual clone varied. The cohort comprised about 71 subjects: approximately 15 HAM/TSP patients, roughly 34 multiple sclerosis patients and 20 or so healthy controls. Broader findings and caveats from the paper: TCR clonal expansion was greatest in HAM/TSP patients and smallest in MS patients, who ranked below even healthy controls. Across subjects, expanded clones never shared an identical CDR3 amino acid sequence, which suggests that the TCR-beta repertoires in every group were private.

The time point label corresponds to: technical triplicate 2. For unsorted PBMC libraries, 2 million PBMCs were used after storage in RNAlater at -80 degrees C until RNA extraction. Peripheral blood was subjected to Ficoll-Hypaque density gradient centrifugation to isolate PBMCs, which were then cryopreserved in liquid nitrogen. This clonotype was detected many times. The clone's antigen remains unknown. Base qualities are not provided; no much larger clone lies one nucleotide away. cDNA was synthesized by template-switch 5'RACE using a primer with a 10-nucleotide random unique molecular identifier that tagged each TCR transcript. Every sequencing run covered 15-18 subjects and yielded more than 180 million TCR-beta sequences. The RNeasy kit was used for extraction of total RNA. TCR-beta VDJ regions were amplified with primers for the TCR constant region and the 5'RACE anchor, using the KAPA Real-time Library Amplification kit. A first PCR added sample indexes and Illumina adaptors, and a second PCR then raised library yield. After Ampure bead purification, the roughly 650 bp TCR product was size-selected on a 2% E-gel SizeSelection system. Library quality was checked on a Bioanalyzer, concentration was measured with Qubit, and libraries were quantified with the Kapa Library Quantification kit before pooling. An Illumina HiSeq 2500 sequenced the libraries paired-end 2 x 150 bp. To increase sequence diversity, about 25-31% phiX was spiked into each library pool. Per the source publication's procedure: The quality-filtered reads were processed with the UMI-based MiGEC pipeline, whose error correction step removed more than 75% of the raw TCR sequences. VDJ genes were aligned to IMGT germline references, and each clonotype was defined by a unique CDR3 amino acid sequence together with V-J genes. Clonal expansion, Shannon diversity and CDR3 relatedness (CalcPairwiseDistances, ClusterSamples) were evaluated with VDJtools, and phylogenetic trees were built with CLCbio workbench. Expanded clones were defined as having at least 8 unique UMIs, based on coefficient-of-variation modelling across technical triplicates. Clones were called with MiXCR by TCRdb after fastp trimmed the public reads at Q25, and only in-frame beta chains were retained. Each entry merges the rows of one CDR3 protein and shows their most common DNA and genes. In this record, the V and J calls reflect TCRdb's handling and not the investigators' own analysis. The sample has about 59,000 distinct CDR3 sequences on record, approximately 25% of them singletons. The ten top clones hold 3.5% to 5.5% of the sample.

Input material: PBMCs. The TCR comes from a man aged 60-69 years with HTLV-1-associated myelopathy (HAM/TSP).

DNA sequence: TGCGCCAGCGGCAGACAGGGACCGGACGAGCAGTACTTC. The resulting protein is CASGRQGPDEQYF. This chain joins TRBV5-1 to TRBJ2-7, with 7 bases matching TRBD1. V is trimmed back by 7 bases and J by 5 bases, and the junction contains 9 bases that no gene match accounts for. CDR1 and CDR2, looked up from the germline V gene, are SGHRS and YFSETQ. The CDR3 contains 13 residues, cysteine and phenylalanine counted. The DNA shown is the 39-base CDR3, in frame from base 1.